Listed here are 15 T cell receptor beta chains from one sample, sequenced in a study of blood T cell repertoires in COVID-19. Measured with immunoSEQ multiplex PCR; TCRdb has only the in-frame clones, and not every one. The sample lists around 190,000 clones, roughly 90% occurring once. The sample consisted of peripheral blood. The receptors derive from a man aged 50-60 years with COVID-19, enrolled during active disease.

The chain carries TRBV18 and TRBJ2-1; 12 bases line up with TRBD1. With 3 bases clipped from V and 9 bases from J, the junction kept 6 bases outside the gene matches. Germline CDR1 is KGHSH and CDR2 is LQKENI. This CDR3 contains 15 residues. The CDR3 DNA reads TGTGCCAGCTCACCCGGGACAGGGGGCCGGGGTGAGCAGTTCTTC. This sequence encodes CASSPGTGGRGEQFF. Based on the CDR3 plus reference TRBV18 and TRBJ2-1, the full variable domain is NAGVMQNPRHLVRRRGQEARLRCSPMKGHSHVYWYRQLPEEGLKFMVYLQKENIIDESGMPKERFSAEFPKEGPSILRIQQVVRGDSAAYFCASSPGTGGRGEQFFGPGTRLTVL.

The CDR3 nucleotides read TGCGCCAGCAGCCAAGATCTTACAGGGGGCTTTCAGCCCCAGCATTTT. Translation: CASSQDLTGGFQPQHF. The chain has TRBV4-1 and TRBJ1-5; 9 nucleotides agree with TRBD1. Germline CDR1 and CDR2: MGHRA and YSYEKL. With 0 bases clipped from V and 6 bases from J, the junction kept 6 bases outside the gene matches. CDR3 length: 16 residues.

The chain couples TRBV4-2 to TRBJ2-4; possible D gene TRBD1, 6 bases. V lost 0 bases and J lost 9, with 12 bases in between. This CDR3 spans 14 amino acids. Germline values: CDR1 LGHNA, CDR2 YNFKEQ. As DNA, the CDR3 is TGTGCCAGCAGCCAAGAACCAGGGGTGGGCATTCAGTACTTC. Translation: CASSQEPGVGIQYF.

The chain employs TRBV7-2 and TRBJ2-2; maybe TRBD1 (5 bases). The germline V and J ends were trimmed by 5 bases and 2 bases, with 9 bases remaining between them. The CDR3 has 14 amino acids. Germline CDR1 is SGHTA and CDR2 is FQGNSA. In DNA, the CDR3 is TGTGCCAGCAGCCCCGGACACAACACCGGGGAGCTGTTTTTT. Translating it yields CASSPGHNTGELFF.

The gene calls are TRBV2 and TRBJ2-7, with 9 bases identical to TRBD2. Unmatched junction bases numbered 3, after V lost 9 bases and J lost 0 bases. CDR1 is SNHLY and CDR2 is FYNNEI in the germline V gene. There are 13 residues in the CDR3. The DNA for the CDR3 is TGTGCCAGTCGTAGCGGGAGCTCCTACGAGCAGTACTTC. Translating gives CASRSGSSYEQYF. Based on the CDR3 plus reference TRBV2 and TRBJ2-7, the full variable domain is EPEVTQTPSHQVTQMGQEVILRCVPISNHLYFYWYRQILGQKVEFLVSFYNNEISEKSEIFDDQFSVERPDGSNFTLKIRSTKLEDSAMYFCASRSGSSYEQYFGPGTRLTVT.

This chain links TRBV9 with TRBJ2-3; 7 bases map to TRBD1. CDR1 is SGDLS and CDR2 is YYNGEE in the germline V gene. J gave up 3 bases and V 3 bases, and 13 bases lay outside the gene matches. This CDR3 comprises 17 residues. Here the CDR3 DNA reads TGTGCCAGCAGCGAGGCGGGCCGACAGGGTGGAACAGATACGCAGTATTTT. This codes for CASSEAGRQGGTDTQYF.

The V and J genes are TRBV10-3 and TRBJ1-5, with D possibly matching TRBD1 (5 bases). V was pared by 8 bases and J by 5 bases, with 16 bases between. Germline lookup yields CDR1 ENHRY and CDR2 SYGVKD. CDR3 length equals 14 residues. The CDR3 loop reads CAIGRQGGDQPQHF. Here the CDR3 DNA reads TGTGCCATCGGGCGGCAGGGTGGGGATCAGCCCCAGCATTTT.

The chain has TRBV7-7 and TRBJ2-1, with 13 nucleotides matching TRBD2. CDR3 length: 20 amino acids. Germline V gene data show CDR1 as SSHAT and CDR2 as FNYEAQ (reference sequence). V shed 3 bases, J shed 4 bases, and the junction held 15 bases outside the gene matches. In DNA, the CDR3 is TGTGCCAGCAGCTTTAACGTAAGGACTAGCGGGGGACTTTATTACAATGAGCAGTTCTTC. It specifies CASSFNVRTSGGLYYNEQFF.

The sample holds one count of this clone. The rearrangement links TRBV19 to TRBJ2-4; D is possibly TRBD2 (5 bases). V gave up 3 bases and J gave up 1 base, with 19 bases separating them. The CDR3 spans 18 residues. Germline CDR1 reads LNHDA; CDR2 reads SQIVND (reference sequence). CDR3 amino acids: CASSMGVGMMLAKNIQYF. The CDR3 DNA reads TGTGCCAGTAGTATGGGAGTGGGAATGATGTTGGCCAAAAACATTCAGTACTTC. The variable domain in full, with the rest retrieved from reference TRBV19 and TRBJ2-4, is DGGITQSPKYLFRKEGQNVTLSCEQNLNHDAMYWYRQDPGQGLRLIYYSQIVNDFQKGDIAEGYSVSREKKESFPLTVTSAQKNPTAFYLCASSMGVGMMLAKNIQYFGAGTRLSVL.

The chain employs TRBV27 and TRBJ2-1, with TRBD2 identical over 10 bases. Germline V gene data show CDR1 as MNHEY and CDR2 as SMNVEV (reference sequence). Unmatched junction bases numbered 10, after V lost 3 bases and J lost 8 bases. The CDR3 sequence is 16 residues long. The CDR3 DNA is TGTGCCAGCAGTTTCCCCGCTGCTAGCGGGAGCTATGAGCAGTTCTTC. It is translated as CASSFPAASGSYEQFF.

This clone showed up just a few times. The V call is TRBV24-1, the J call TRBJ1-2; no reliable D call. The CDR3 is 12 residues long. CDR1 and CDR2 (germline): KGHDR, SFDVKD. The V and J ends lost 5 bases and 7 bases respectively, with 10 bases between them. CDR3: CATSGGSFGYTF. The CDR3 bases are TGTGCCACCAGTGGAGGCTCGTTTGGCTACACCTTC.

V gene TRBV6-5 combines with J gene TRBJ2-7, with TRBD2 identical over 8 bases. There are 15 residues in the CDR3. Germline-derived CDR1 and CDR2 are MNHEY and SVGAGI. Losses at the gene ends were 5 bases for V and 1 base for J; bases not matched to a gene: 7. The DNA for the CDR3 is TGTGCCAGCAGTCGAACTAGCGGAGCTTCCTACGAGCAGTACTTC. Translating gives CASSRTSGASYEQYF.

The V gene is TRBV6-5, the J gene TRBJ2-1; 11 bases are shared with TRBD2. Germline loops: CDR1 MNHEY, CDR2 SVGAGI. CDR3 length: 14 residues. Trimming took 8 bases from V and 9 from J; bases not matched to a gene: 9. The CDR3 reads CASGGLAGGSEQFF. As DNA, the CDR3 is TGTGCCAGCGGGGGGCTAGCGGGAGGTAGTGAGCAGTTCTTC.

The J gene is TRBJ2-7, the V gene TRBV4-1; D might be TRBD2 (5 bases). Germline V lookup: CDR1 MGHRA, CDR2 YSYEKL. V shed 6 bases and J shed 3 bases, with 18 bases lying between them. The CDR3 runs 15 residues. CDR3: CASSSTGVGNYEQYF. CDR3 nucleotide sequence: TGCGCCAGCAGTTCCACCGGGGTCGGTAACTACGAGCAGTACTTC.

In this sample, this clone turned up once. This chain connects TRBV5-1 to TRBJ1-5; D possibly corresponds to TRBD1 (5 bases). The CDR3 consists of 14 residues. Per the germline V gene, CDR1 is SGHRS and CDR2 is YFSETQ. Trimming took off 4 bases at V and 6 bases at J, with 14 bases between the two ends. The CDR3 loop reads CASSPDGGGQPQHF. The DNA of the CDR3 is TGCGCCAGCAGCCCAGACGGGGGGGGTCAGCCCCAGCATTTT.